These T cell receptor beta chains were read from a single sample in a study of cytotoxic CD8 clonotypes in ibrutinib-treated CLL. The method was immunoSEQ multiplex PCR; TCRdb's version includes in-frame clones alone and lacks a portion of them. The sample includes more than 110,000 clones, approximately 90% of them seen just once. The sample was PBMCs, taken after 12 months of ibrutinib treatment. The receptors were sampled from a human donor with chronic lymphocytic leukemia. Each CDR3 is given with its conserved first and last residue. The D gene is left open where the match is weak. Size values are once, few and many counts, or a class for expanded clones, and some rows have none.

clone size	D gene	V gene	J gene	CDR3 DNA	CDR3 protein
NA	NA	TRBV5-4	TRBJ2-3	TGTGCCAGCAGCTTGGACAGGTTCACAGATACGCAGTATTTT	CASSLDRFTDTQYF
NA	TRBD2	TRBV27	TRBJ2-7	TGTGCCAGCAGTCCGCACTATGGCGGGAGCGCCGAGCAGTACTTC	CASSPHYGGSAEQYF
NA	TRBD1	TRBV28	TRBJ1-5	TGTGCCAGCAGTGCCGCGACAGGGGGAGCGGCCCAGCATTTT	CASSAATGGAAQHF
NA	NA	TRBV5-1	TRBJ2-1	TGCGCCAGCACCTCGGACGGGACCAAGTACAATGAGCAGTTCTTC	CASTSDGTKYNEQFF
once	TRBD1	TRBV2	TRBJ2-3	TGTGCCAGCAGTGAATGGGACAGGGTGAGGACAGATACGCAGTATTTT	CASSEWDRVRTDTQYF
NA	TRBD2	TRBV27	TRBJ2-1	TGTGCCAGCAGTACCACAGCGGGAGGGTATTTTGGCGAGCAGTTCTTC	CASSTTAGGYFGEQFF
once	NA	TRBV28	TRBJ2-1	TGTGCCAGCAGTTTTGTAGGGGCTTACAATGAGCAGTTCTTC	CASSFVGAYNEQFF
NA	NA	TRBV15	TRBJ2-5	TGTGCCACCAGCAGGACCCCGGAGACCCAGTACTTC	CATSRTPETQYF
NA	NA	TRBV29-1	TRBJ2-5	TGCAGCGTCTCAGAGATGGGAGCAGAGACCCAGTACTTC	CSVSEMGAETQYF
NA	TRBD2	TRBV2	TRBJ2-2	TGTGCCAGAGAAGTTCTTGGACTAGCGGGAAAGGGGGAGCTGTTTTTT	CAREVLGLAGKGELFF